This is a list of T cell receptor beta chains from one sample in a study of T cell responses to AZD1222 COVID-19 vaccine. Repertoires were generated with immunoSEQ multiplex PCR, while TCRdb's copy carries only in-frame clones and drops some. The data show 70,000 to 85,000 clones, roughly 88% seen once. This specimen consisted of peripheral blood, obtained on day 0 of AZD1222 vaccination. These receptors were obtained from an adult in good health. Each CDR3 is given with its conserved first and last residue. Each record gives: J gene, V gene, D gene, clone size, CDR3 protein, CDR3 DNA. The D gene is left open where the match is weak. The size field is filled for only some rows; it gives once, few, many or a size class.

TRBJ1-4 | TRBV4-3 | TRBD1 | few | CASSPRVIGQGSANEKLFF | TGCGCCAGCAGTCCAAGAGTAATAGGACAGGGTTCTGCTAATGAAAAACTGTTTTTT
TRBJ2-1 | TRBV6-5 | TRBD2 | - | CASRGLAGAYNEQFF | TGTGCCAGCAGAGGTCTAGCGGGAGCCTACAATGAGCAGTTCTTC
TRBJ2-7 | TRBV6-1 | - | - | CASSDDGEQYF | TGTGCCAGCAGTGACGACGGCGAGCAGTACTTC
TRBJ1-1 | TRBV5-4 | - | few | CASSLGLANTEAFF | TGTGCCAGCAGCTTGGGGTTAGCGAACACTGAAGCTTTCTTT
TRBJ2-1 | TRBV3-1/TRBV3-2 | - | - | CASSLDFDNEQFF | TGTGCCAGCAGCCTGGACTTTGACAATGAGCAGTTCTTC
TRBJ1-1 | TRBV7-9 | TRBD1 | - | CASSRLGDRPNTEAFF | TGTGCCAGCAGCCGACTCGGGGACAGACCGAACACTGAAGCTTTCTTT
TRBJ2-1 | TRBV24-1 | - | - | CATSDFAMAPRQFF | TGTGCCACCAGTGATTTTGCGATGGCCCCGAGGCAGTTCTTC
TRBJ1-5 | TRBV6-9 | TRBD1 | - | CASSSQGIDQPQHF | TGTGCCAGCAGTTCACAGGGGATCGATCAGCCCCAGCATTTT
TRBJ1-2 | TRBV5-5 | - | - | CASSFRDGYTF | TGTGCCAGCAGCTTTAGGGATGGCTACACCTTC
TRBJ2-7 | TRBV6-4 | TRBD1 | - | CASSHRGQFYEQYF | TGTGCCAGCAGTCACAGGGGGCAGTTCTACGAGCAGTACTTC
TRBJ1-1 | TRBV5-1 | - | - | CASSSGGVTEAFF | TGCGCCAGCAGCTCCGGTGGAGTAACTGAAGCTTTCTTT
TRBJ2-2 | TRBV7-2 | - | - | CASSLVALAARGGELFF | TGTGCCAGCAGCTTAGTGGCGCTAGCGGCCAGGGGGGGGGAGCTGTTTTTT
TRBJ1-5 | TRBV6-6 | TRBD1 | - | CATLGQVDNQPQHF | TGTGCCACCCTCGGACAGGTCGACAATCAGCCCCAGCATTTT
TRBJ2-7 | TRBV7-6 | - | - | CASSLRPAGLSYEQYF | TGTGCCAGCAGCCTCCGACCAGCGGGCCTCTCCTACGAGCAGTACTTC
TRBJ1-3 | TRBV6-1 | - | - | CASSDLGTSFSGNTIYF | TGTGCCAGCAGTGACCTTGGGACGTCGTTCTCTGGAAACACCATATATTTT
TRBJ2-7 | TRBV7-9 | - | once | CASSLVRQPYEQYF | TGTGCCAGCAGCTTAGTTCGGCAGCCCTACGAGCAGTACTTC